Below, 5 T cell receptor beta chains from the same sample are listed, as sequenced in a study of shared clonotypes between healthy human individuals. The protocol was immunoSEQ multiplex PCR, while the TCRdb copy is restricted to in-frame clones and leaves out a portion. Altogether hundreds of thousands of clones are present, roughly 95% being singletons, with the ten largest covering less than 0.13%. Naive CD8 cells comprised CD45RO-negative, CCR7-positively selected cells, excluding terminally differentiated effector memory CD45RA+ cells. Sequencing was carried out using naive CD8+ T cells sorted from blood. The receptors originated from a woman aged 25-40 years in good health.

The rearrangement links TRBV28 to TRBJ2-7; D is perhaps TRBD1 (7 bases). Germline CDR1 is MDHEN and CDR2 is SYDVKM. The CDR3 has 13 residues. The ends were cut back, 6 bases at V and 3 bases at J, with 12 bases in the middle. The DNA of the CDR3 is TGTGCCAGCAGGCGGGACAGATACTACGAGCAGTACTTC. Translation: CASRRDRYYEQYF.

The chain uses TRBV7-9 and TRBJ2-7; TRBD2 matches 12 bases. The germline V gene has CDR1 SEHNR and CDR2 FQNEAQ (reference sequence). J was trimmed by 5 bases and V by 5 bases; bases with no gene match: 4. The length of the CDR3 is 14 residues. CDR3 coding DNA: TGTGCCAGCAGCCAAGGACTAGCGGGACACGAGCAGTACTTC. As protein: CASSQGLAGHEQYF. The whole variable domain, remainder taken from reference TRBV7-9 and TRBJ2-7, is DTGVSQNPRHKITKRGQNVTFRCDPISEHNRLYWYRQTLGQGPEFLTYFQNEAQLEKSRLLSDRFSAERPKGSFSTLEIQRTEQGDSAMYLCASSQGLAGHEQYFGPGTRLTVT.

The CDR3 sequence is CASSYAAQETQYF. The CDR3 DNA reads as TGTGCCAGCAGTTACGCGGCACAAGAGACCCAGTACTTC. This chain joins TRBV6-5 and TRBJ2-5; no clear D. V was clipped by 2 bases and J by 2 bases, with 6 bases between them. The CDR3 runs to 13 residues. Germline V CDR1 and CDR2: MNHEY, SVGAGI.

The chain joins TRBV7-9 to TRBJ2-5; D unclear. The J call may be incorrect, as the DNA end agrees better with TRBJ2-7. Looked up from germline, CDR1 is SEHNR and CDR2 is FQNEAQ (reference sequence). The CDR3 is 12 amino acids. The CDR3 here is CASSHTGHEQYF. In nucleotides, the CDR3 is TGTGCCAGCAGCCACACCGGGCACGAGCAGTACTTC.

This chain joins TRBV19 and TRBJ2-7, with 9 bases that match TRBD1. After removal of 7 bases from V and 3 bases from J, the junction contained 7 bases not matched to a gene. This CDR3 spans 14 amino acids. Germline V gene data show CDR1 as LNHDA and CDR2 as SQIVND (reference sequence). This CDR3 is CASTLTGGIYEQYF. CDR3 sequence (DNA): TGTGCCAGTACCCTCACAGGGGGCATCTACGAGCAGTACTTC.